The TCR beta chain described here comes from a study of patients and donors after allogeneic stem cell transplantation. This CDR3 has 15 residues. V was pared by 0 bases and J by 5 bases, with 13 bases between. Looked up from germline, CDR1 is LGHNA and CDR2 is YSLEER. TCRdb re-called the RT-PCR reads with MiXCR, one entry per CDR3 protein. Among 390,000 or so distinct CDR3 sequences listed, 16% were seen once. Material for sequencing was blood, either unsorted or a sorted T cell fraction (not recorded which). The source is a human donor who was either an allogeneic HSCT recipient or a stem cell or donor lymphocyte infusion donor (not recorded which). It is not recorded whose cells these are; they may come from a transplant donor. V is TRBV4-3 and J is TRBJ1-2, with D possibly matching TRBD1 (5 bases). The CDR3 bases are TGCGCCAGCAGCCAAGATCGGAGGGGCCCATATGGCTACACCTTC. Translating gives CASSQDRRGPYGYTF.